The subject of this entry is one T cell receptor beta chain. Sample-barcoded 5' priming and a J-beta primer mix drove a second PCR of 7 to 11 cycles. TCRdb used MiXCR to reprocess the 5' RACE reads, holding one entry per CDR3 protein. The profile shows about 670,000 distinct CDR3 sequences, roughly half of them singletons. This record belongs to a study of blood T cells in healthy people across ages. V was shortened by 4 bases and J by 10 bases, with 9 bases between the two germline ends. This CDR3 has 11 residues. CDR1 LGHDT and CDR2 YNNKEL come from the germline V gene (reference sequence). Sample: blood. This chain links TRBV3-1 with TRBJ2-3, with D tentatively TRBD2 (6 bases). This clonotype originated in a woman older than 75 in good health. CDR3 coding DNA: TGTGCCAGCAGCCTGACTAGTGCGCAGTATTTT. Protein sequence: CASSLTSAQYF.